Following are 23 T cell receptor beta chains from one sample sequenced in a study of blood T cell repertoires in COVID-19. Method: immunoSEQ multiplex PCR; TCRdb's copy keeps in-frame clones and lacks some. Among 200,000 to 250,000 clones, 75% to 85% were seen once, and the ten largest hold over 1%. Sequenced: peripheral blood. These receptor sequences come from a woman aged 25 to 39 with COVID-19, enrolled during active disease.

The chain carries TRBV2 and TRBJ2-2, with TRBD2 as a possible D gene (5 bases). Germline V gene data show CDR1 as SNHLY and CDR2 as FYNNEI. This CDR3 spans 19 amino acids. V lost 1 base to trimming and J lost 5 bases, with 23 bases between them. The CDR3 protein is CASSEEAIQLARLTGELFF. For the CDR3, the DNA is TGTGCCAGCAGTGAAGAGGCCATCCAATTAGCGCGACTTACCGGGGAGCTGTTTTTT.

The rearrangement joins TRBV11-2 to TRBJ2-7, with a possible D match to TRBD1 (6 bases). The germline V and J ends were trimmed by 5 bases and 3 bases, with 17 bases remaining between them. CDR1 SGHAT and CDR2 FQNNGV come from the germline V gene. The length of the CDR3 is 15 residues. The CDR3 loop is CASSPNPTGIYEQYF. The CDR3 nucleotides are TGTGCCAGCAGCCCCAACCCAACAGGGATCTACGAGCAGTACTTC.

This clone has a single count. The rearrangement joins TRBV5-1 to TRBJ2-7, with D tentatively TRBD1 (6 bases). CDR3 length: 14 amino acids. Germline V gene lookup returns CDR1 SGHRS and CDR2 YFSETQ. V was shortened by 4 bases and J by 1 base, with 12 bases between the two germline ends. The CDR3, as DNA: TGCGCCAGCAGCCGAACAGGGTTGTCCTACGAGCAGTACTTC. It translates to CASSRTGLSYEQYF.

The rearrangement uses TRBV7-2 and TRBJ2-2; D is unclear. The germline V gene has CDR1 SGHTA and CDR2 FQGNSA. CDR3 size: 14 residues. V lost 11 bases and J lost 0, with 13 bases in between. CDR3 DNA sequence: TGTGCCCTGAGGTGGCAAACGAACACCGGGGAGCTGTTTTTT. Translation gives CALRWQTNTGELFF.

This clone has a single count. V usage is TRBV2 and J usage is TRBJ2-3; 9 bases are shared with TRBD2. J gave up 5 bases and V 5 bases, and 11 bases lay outside the gene matches. The CDR3 covers 16 residues. Per germline, CDR1 SNHLY and CDR2 FYNNEI. The CDR3 loop reads CASSSTAGGPGDTQYF. The CDR3 DNA follows: TGTGCCAGCAGTTCGACGGCGGGGGGGCCGGGAGATACGCAGTATTTT.

The gene calls are TRBV25-1 and TRBJ2-1; 7 nucleotides match TRBD2. Trimming at V came to 1 base and at J to 1 base, leaving 10 bases not matched to a gene. CDR1 is MGHDK, CDR2 SYGVNS, per germline. The CDR3 is made up of 18 amino acids. CDR3 region: CASSEFLGGSDSYNEQFF. The CDR3 DNA is TGTGCCAGCAGTGAATTTTTAGGCGGGAGCGATTCCTACAATGAGCAGTTCTTC. Full variable domain (outside the CDR3, taken from reference TRBV25-1 and TRBJ2-1): EADIYQTPRYLVIGTGKKITLECSQTMGHDKMYWYQQDPGMELHLIHYSYGVNSTEKGDLSSESTVSRIRTEHFPLTLESARPSHTSQYLCASSEFLGGSDSYNEQFFGPGTRLTVL.

The rearrangement joins TRBV27 to TRBJ1-3, with D possibly TRBD1 on 5 matching bases. CDR1 is MNHEY, CDR2 SMNVEV, per germline (reference sequence). The CDR3 extends over 15 amino acids. V dropped 8 bases and J dropped 0 bases, with 14 bases sitting between them. The CDR3 region has the DNA TGTGCCAGCCGAAATACAGGCTCCTCTGGAAACACCATATATTTT. It encodes CASRNTGSSGNTIYF.

The sample holds one count of this clone. The gene calls are TRBV10-1 and TRBJ2-7; possible D gene TRBD1, 8 bases. V dropped 9 bases and J dropped 6 bases, with 18 bases sitting between them. Germline assignment: CDR1 WNHNN and CDR2 SYGVQD (reference sequence). CDR3 size: 13 residues. CDR3 in DNA: TGCGCCAGGGAAATACAGGGGGAGGGCGAGCAGTACTTC. Its translation: CAREIQGEGEQYF.

Here the CDR3 reads CASALGAENEQFF. In DNA form, the CDR3 reads TGTGCCAGCGCCTTAGGGGCCGAGAATGAGCAGTTCTTC. This rearrangement joins TRBV7-2 to TRBJ2-1, with a weak D call TRBD1 (5 bases). The CDR3 extends over 13 amino acids. The V end was cut by 8 bases, the J end by 7 bases, with 15 bases between. CDR1 is SGHTA, CDR2 FQGNSA, per germline.

The V gene is TRBV11-3, the J gene TRBJ2-3, with 13 positions matching TRBD2. This CDR3 spans 16 amino acids. V shed 4 bases and J 2 bases; nucleotides not matched to a gene: 3. The V gene's germline CDR1 is SGHNT and CDR2 YENEEA. CDR3 amino acids: CASSSGTSGTTDTQYF. In DNA form, the CDR3 reads TGTGCCAGCAGCTCCGGGACTAGCGGGACCACAGATACGCAGTATTTT.

The chain recombines TRBV6-2 or TRBV6-3 with TRBJ1-5, with D possibly matching TRBD1 (5 bases). Trimming removed 4 bases at V and 6 bases at J, with 13 bases between. The CDR3 has 14 amino acids. Germline V gives CDR1 MNHEY, CDR2 SVGEGT. CDR3 residues: CASSSGGGVQPQHF. CDR3 nucleotide sequence: TGTGCCAGCAGTTCGGGCGGGGGGGTTCAGCCCCAGCATTTT.

V gene TRBV6-5 combines with J gene TRBJ2-7, with D possibly TRBD2 on 6 matching bases. With 2 bases removed from V and 2 bases from J, the gap between germline ends came to 13 bases. The CDR3 extends over 15 amino acids. Germline CDR1 is MNHEY and CDR2 is SVGAGI. CDR3 sequence reads: CASSYGVGGPYEQYF. CDR3 nucleotide sequence: TGTGCCAGCAGTTACGGTGTGGGGGGACCCTACGAGCAGTACTTC.

This clone was seen once. The V gene is TRBV7-2, the J gene TRBJ2-7; no definite D call. Germline V gene lookup returns CDR1 SGHTA and CDR2 FQGNSA. With 1 base removed from V and 4 bases from J, the gap between germline ends came to 11 bases. CDR3 length: 14 amino acids. CDR3 nucleotides: TGTGCCAGCAGCTTAGGAGCAAACCCTTACGAGCAGTACTTC. Its protein product is CASSLGANPYEQYF.

CDR3 sequence reads: CASSLGTTDTEAFF. CDR3 DNA: TGCGCCAGCAGCCTCGGGACAACGGACACTGAAGCTTTCTTT. V gene TRBV4-3 combines with J gene TRBJ1-1, with a possible D match to TRBD1 (6 bases). V was clipped by 4 bases and J by 3 bases, with 12 bases between them. Per the germline V gene, CDR1 is LGHNA and CDR2 is YSLEER. CDR3 length equals 14 residues.

Concerning this clone itself: Other DNA sequences in this specimen translate into the identical CDR3. The V call is TRBV11-2, the J call TRBJ2-7; D unclear. CDR3 size: 11 residues. Trimming left V 5 bases short and J 1 base short, with 3 bases between. Germline lookup yields CDR1 SGHAT and CDR2 FQNNGV. The CDR3 region is CASSPSYEQYF. The CDR3 region has the DNA TGTGCCAGCAGCCCGTCCTACGAGCAGTACTTC. The complete variable domain, with remaining parts taken from reference TRBV11-2 and TRBJ2-7, reads EAGVAQSPRYKIIEKRQSVAFWCNPISGHATLYWYQQILGQGPKLLIQFQNNGVVDDSQLPKDRFSAERLKGVDSTLKIQPAKLEDSAVYLCASSPSYEQYFGPGTRLTVT.

The chain links TRBV19 to TRBJ2-7; TRBD1 matches 9 bases. Germline V gene data show CDR1 as LNHDA and CDR2 as SQIVND (reference sequence). Losses at the gene ends were 6 bases for V and 2 bases for J; bases not matched to a gene: 14. The CDR3 is 17 amino acids. The CDR3 bases are TGTGCCAGTAGCACCCGCAATCGGACAGGGGACCCCTACGAGCAGTACTTC. Translating gives CASSTRNRTGDPYEQYF.

The gene calls are TRBV6-2 or TRBV6-3 and TRBJ2-3; 9 positions agree with TRBD2. CDR1 is MNHEY and CDR2 is SVGEGT in the germline V gene. There are 18 residues in the CDR3. J lost 3 bases, V lost 5 bases, and 15 bases had no gene match. The CDR3 loop is CASSKHLLAGGNTDTQYF. CDR3 in DNA: TGTGCCAGCAGTAAACACCTACTCGCGGGGGGGAATACAGATACGCAGTATTTT.

The chain employs TRBV7-5 and TRBJ1-5; TRBD1, as called in the table, went unchecked against the DNA. TRBV7-5 constitutes a pseudogene. The CDR3 consists of 13 residues. CDR3: CVSSGQGNQPQHF. CDR3 DNA: TGTGTCAGCTCCGGACAGGGCAATCAGCCCCAGCATTTT.

The chain carries TRBV9 and TRBJ1-6; a weak D match, TRBD1 (6 bases). Trimming took 4 bases from V and 10 from J, leaving 15 bases between them. This CDR3 spans 14 amino acids. Germline V gene data show CDR1 as SGDLS and CDR2 as YYNGEE. The CDR3 DNA sequence: TGTGCCAGCAGCCCGGAAGGGGGGGGATCACCCCTCCACTTT. Its protein is CASSPEGGGSPLHF.

The genes are TRBV23-1 and TRBJ1-1, with 7 bases matching TRBD1. TRBV23-1 is treated as an ORF (open reading frame) with a function not yet certain. The CDR3 consists of 15 residues. V lost 7 bases, J lost 4 bases, and 12 bases stayed unmatched. CDR3 residues: CASIPDRAVGTEAFF. DNA for the CDR3: TGCGCCAGCATCCCTGACAGGGCTGTGGGCACTGAAGCTTTCTTT.

The chain uses TRBV6-5 and TRBJ1-6; tentative D call: TRBD1 (5 bases). Germline V gene sequence: CDR1 MNHEY, CDR2 SVGAGI. The ends were cut back, 5 bases at V and 7 bases at J, with 12 bases in the middle. This CDR3 spans 14 amino acids. CDR3 DNA: TGTGCCAGCAGTCCCGGGGGAAACAATTCACCCCTCCACTTT. Residues: CASSPGGNNSPLHF.

Only one count was recorded for this clone. This chain connects TRBV9 to TRBJ2-1, with TRBD2 matching 7 bases. This CDR3 is built from 15 residues. J lost 8 bases, V lost 0 bases, and 8 bases had no gene match. Per germline, CDR1 SGDLS and CDR2 YYNGEE. CDR3 nucleotide sequence: TGTGCCAGCAGCGTAGTGAGCGGGACCGGCGATGAGCAGTTCTTC. Protein product: CASSVVSGTGDEQFF. Using reference TRBV9 and TRBJ2-1 for the parts outside the CDR3, the full variable domain is DSGVTQTPKHLITATGQRVTLRCSPRSGDLSVYWYQQSLDQGLQFLIQYYNGEERAKGNILERFSAQQFPDLHSELNLSSLELGDSALYFCASSVVSGTGDEQFFGPGTRLTVL.

CDR3 in DNA: TGTGCCAGCAGCTTCGGGCGGGAGGAGACCCAGTACTTC. It is translated as CASSFGREETQYF. This rearrangement joins TRBV7-2 to TRBJ2-5; 7 nucleotides match TRBD2. The V segment lost 3 bases and the J segment 5 bases; nucleotides outside the gene matches: 3. The CDR3 covers 13 residues. Germline V CDR1 and CDR2: SGHTA, FQGNSA.